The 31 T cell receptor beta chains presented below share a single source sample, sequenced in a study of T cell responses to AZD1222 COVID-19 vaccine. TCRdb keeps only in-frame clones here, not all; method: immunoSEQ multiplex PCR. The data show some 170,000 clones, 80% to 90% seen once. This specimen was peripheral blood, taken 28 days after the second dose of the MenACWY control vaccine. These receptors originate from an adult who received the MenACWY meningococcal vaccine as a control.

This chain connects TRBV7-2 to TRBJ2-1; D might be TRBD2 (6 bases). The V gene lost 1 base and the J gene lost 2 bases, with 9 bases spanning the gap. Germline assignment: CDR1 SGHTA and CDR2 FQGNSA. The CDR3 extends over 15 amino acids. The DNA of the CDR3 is TGTGCCAGCAGCTTAGTTCCTAGCGCCTACAATGAGCAGTTCTTC. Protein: CASSLVPSAYNEQFF.

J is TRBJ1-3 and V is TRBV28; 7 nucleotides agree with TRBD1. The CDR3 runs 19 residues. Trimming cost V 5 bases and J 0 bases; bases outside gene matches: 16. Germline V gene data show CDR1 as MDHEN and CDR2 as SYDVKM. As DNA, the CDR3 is TGTGCCAGCAGTCCCTCGGGGGGAGCAGGGGGAGTCTCTGGAAACACCATATATTTT. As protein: CASSPSGGAGGVSGNTIYF. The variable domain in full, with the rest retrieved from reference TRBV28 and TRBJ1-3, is DVKVTQSSRYLVKRTGEKVFLECVQDMDHENMFWYRQDPGLGLRLIYFSYDVKMKEKGDIPEGYSVSREKKERFSLILESASTNQTSMYLCASSPSGGAGGVSGNTIYFGEGSWLTVV.

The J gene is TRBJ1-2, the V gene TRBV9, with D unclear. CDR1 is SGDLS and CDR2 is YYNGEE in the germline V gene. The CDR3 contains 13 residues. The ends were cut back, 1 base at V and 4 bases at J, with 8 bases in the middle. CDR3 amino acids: CASSVLAGYGYTF. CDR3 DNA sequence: TGTGCCAGCAGCGTACTCGCAGGCTATGGCTACACCTTC.

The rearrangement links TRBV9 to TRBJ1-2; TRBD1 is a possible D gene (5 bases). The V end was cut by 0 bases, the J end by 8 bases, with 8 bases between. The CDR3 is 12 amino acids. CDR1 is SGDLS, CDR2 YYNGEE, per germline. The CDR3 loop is CASSVARGGYTF. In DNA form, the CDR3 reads TGTGCCAGCAGCGTAGCTCGGGGGGGCTACACCTTC. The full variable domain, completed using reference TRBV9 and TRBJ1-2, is DSGVTQTPKHLITATGQRVTLRCSPRSGDLSVYWYQQSLDQGLQFLIQYYNGEERAKGNILERFSAQQFPDLHSELNLSSLELGDSALYFCASSVARGGYTFGSGTRLTVV.

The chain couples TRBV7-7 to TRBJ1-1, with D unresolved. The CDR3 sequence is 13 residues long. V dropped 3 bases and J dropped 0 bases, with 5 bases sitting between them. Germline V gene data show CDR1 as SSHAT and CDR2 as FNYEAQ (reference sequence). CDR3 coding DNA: TGTGCCAGCAGCTTTTCAGTGAACACTGAAGCTTTCTTT. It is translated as CASSFSVNTEAFF.

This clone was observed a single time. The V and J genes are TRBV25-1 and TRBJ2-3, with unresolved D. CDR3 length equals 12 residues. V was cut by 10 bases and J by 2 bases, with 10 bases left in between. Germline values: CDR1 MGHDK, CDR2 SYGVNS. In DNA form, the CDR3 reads TGTGCCACCACGACGTCCACAGATACGCAGTATTTT. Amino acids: CATTTSTDTQYF.

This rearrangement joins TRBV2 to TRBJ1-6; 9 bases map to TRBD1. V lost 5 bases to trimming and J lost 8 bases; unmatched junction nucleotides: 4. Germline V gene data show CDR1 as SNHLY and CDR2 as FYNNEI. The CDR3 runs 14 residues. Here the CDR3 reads CASSPGQGYSPLHF. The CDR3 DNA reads TGTGCCAGCAGTCCGGGACAGGGATATTCACCCCTCCACTTT. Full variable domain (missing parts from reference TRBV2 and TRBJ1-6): EPEVTQTPSHQVTQMGQEVILRCVPISNHLYFYWYRQILGQKVEFLVSFYNNEISEKSEIFDDQFSVERPDGSNFTLKIRSTKLEDSAMYFCASSPGQGYSPLHFGNGTRLTVT.

The CDR3 reads CASIPGGLQEGKLFF. CDR3 sequence (DNA): TGTGCCAGCATCCCGGGGGGGCTTCAAGAAGGAAAACTGTTTTTT. The chain couples TRBV28 to TRBJ1-4; weak D call: TRBD1 (6 bases). Per germline, CDR1 MDHEN and CDR2 SYDVKM. V was shortened by 7 bases and J by 10 bases, with 22 bases between the two germline ends. The CDR3 extends over 15 amino acids. Using reference TRBV28 and TRBJ1-4 for the parts outside the CDR3, the full variable domain is DVKVTQSSRYLVKRTGEKVFLECVQDMDHENMFWYRQDPGLGLRLIYFSYDVKMKEKGDIPEGYSVSREKKERFSLILESASTNQTSMYLCASIPGGLQEGKLFFGSGTQLSVL.

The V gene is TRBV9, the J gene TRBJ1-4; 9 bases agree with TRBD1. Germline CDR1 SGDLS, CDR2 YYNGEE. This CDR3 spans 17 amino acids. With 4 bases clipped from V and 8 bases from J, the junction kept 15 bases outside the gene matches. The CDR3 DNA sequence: TGTGCCAGCAGCACGGGACAGGGTGCCTATAGGGGGGAAAAACTGTTTTTT. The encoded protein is CASSTGQGAYRGEKLFF.

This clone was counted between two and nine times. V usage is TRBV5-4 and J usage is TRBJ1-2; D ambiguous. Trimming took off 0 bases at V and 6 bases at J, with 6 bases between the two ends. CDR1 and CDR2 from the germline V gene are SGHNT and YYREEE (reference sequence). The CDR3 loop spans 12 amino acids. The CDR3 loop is CASSLASDGYTF. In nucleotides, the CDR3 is TGTGCCAGCAGCTTGGCCAGCGATGGCTACACCTTC.

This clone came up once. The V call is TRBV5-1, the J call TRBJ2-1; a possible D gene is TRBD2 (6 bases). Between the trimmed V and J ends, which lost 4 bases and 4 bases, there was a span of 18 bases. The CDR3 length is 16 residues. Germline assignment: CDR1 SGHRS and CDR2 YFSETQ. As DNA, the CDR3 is TGCGCCAGCAGCATGGCCGGGACTGGACCATACAATGAGCAGTTCTTC. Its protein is CASSMAGTGPYNEQFF.

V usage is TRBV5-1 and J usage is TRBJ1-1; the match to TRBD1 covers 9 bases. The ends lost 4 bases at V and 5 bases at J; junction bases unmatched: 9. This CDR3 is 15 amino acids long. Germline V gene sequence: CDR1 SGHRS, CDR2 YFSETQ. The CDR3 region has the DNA TGCGCCAGCAGCACCCGGGGACAGGGAGGAACTGAAGCTTTCTTT. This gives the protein CASSTRGQGGTEAFF.

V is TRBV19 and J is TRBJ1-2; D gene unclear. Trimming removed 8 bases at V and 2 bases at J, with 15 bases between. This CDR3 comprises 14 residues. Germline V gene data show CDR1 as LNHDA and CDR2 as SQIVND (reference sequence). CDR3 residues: CASLVAGVNYGYTF. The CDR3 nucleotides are TGTGCCAGTCTTGTTGCCGGGGTGAACTATGGCTACACCTTC.

The DNA for the CDR3 is TGTGCCAGCAGACGACAGTTATCCTCCTACGAGCAGTACTTC. Protein product: CASRRQLSSYEQYF. V usage is TRBV6-5 and J usage is TRBJ2-7; D possibly corresponds to TRBD1 (5 bases). From germline, CDR1 is MNHEY and CDR2 SVGAGI. This CDR3 is built from 14 residues. Trimming took 6 bases from V and 0 from J, leaving 12 bases between them.

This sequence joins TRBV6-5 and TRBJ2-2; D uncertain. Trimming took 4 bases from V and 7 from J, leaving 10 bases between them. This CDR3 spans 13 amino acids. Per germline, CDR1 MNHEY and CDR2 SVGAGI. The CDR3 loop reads CASSSYRGGELFF. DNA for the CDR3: TGTGCCAGCAGTTCCTATAGAGGCGGGGAGCTGTTTTTT.

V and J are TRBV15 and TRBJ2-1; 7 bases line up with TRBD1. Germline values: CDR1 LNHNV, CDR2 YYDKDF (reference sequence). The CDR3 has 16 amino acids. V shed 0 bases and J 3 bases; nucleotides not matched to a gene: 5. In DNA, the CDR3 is TGTGCCACCAGCAGAGATCGGGACAGTCTCTACAATGAGCAGTTCTTC. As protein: CATSRDRDSLYNEQFF.

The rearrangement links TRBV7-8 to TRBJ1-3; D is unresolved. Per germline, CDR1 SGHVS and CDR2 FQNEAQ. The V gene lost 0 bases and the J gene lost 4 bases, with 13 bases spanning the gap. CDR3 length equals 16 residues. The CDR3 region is CASSLARGAGGNTIYF. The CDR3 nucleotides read TGTGCCAGCAGCTTAGCACGGGGTGCAGGAGGAAACACCATATATTTT.

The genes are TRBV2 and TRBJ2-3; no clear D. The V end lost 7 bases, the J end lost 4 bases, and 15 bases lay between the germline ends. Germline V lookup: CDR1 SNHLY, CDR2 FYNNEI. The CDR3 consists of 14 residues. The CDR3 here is CASTVRFGPDTQYF. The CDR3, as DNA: TGTGCCAGCACTGTCCGATTTGGACCAGATACGCAGTATTTT.

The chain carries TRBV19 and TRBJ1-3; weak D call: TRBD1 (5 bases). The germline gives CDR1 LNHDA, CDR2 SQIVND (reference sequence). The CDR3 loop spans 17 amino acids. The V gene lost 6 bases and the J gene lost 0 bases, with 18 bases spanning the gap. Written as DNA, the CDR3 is TGTGCCAGTAGCCGTGGTCCGGGACCGATCTCTGGAAACACCATATATTTT. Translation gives CASSRGPGPISGNTIYF.

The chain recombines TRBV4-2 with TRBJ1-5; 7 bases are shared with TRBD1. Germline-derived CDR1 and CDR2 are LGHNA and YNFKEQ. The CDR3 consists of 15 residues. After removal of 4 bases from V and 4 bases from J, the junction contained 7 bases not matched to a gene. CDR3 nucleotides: TGTGCCAGCAGCCGAGCCTTGACAGGGAATCAGCCCCAGCATTTT. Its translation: CASSRALTGNQPQHF.

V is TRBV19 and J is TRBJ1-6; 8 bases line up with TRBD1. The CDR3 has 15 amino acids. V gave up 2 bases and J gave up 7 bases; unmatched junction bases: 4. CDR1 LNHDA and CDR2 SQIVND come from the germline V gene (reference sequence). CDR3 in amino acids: CASSIPGQENSPLHF. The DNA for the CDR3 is TGTGCCAGTAGTATACCGGGACAGGAGAATTCACCCCTCCACTTT.

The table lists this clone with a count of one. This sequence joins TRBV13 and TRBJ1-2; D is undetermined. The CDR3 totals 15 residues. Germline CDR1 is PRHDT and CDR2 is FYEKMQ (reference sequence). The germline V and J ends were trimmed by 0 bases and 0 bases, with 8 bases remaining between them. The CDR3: CASSLGRLTNYGYTF. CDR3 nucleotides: TGTGCCAGCAGCTTAGGTCGACTGACTAACTATGGCTACACCTTC.

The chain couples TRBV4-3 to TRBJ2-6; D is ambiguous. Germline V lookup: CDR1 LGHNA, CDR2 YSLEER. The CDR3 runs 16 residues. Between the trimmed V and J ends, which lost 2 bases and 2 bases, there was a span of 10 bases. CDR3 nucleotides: TGCGCCAGCAGCCAACGGGCTGCAGCTGGGGCCAACGTCCTGACTTTC. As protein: CASSQRAAAGANVLTF.

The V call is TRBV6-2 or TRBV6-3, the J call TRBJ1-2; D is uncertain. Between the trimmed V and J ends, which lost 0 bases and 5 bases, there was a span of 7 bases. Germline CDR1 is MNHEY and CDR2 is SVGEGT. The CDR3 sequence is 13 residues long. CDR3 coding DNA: TGTGCCAGCAGTTACTCGAATGCGTATGGCTACACCTTC. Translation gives CASSYSNAYGYTF.

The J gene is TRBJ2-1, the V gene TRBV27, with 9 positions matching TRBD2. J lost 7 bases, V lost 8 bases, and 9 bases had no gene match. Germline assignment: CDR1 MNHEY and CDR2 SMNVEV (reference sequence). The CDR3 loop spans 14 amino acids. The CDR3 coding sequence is TGTGCCAGCCGATGGGCTAGCGGGACAAATGAGCAGTTCTTC. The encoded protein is CASRWASGTNEQFF.

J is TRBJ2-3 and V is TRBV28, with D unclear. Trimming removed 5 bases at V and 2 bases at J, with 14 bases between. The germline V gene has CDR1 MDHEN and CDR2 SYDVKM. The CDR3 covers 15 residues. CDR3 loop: CASSTPQPYTDTQYF. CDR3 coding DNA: TGTGCCAGCAGTACTCCCCAACCGTACACAGATACGCAGTATTTT.

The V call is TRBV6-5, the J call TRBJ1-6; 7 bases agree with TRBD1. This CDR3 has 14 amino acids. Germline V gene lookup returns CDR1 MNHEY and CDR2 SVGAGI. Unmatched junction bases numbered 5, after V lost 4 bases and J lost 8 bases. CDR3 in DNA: TGTGCCAGCAGTTCCGGGACAGAAGATTCACCCCTCCACTTT. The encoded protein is CASSSGTEDSPLHF.

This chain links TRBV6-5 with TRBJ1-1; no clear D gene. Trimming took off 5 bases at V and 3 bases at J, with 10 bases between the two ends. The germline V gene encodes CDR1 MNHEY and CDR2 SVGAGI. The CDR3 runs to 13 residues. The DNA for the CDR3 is TGTGCCAGCAGTCGGCGGTGGGACACTGAAGCTTTCTTT. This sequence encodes CASSRRWDTEAFF.

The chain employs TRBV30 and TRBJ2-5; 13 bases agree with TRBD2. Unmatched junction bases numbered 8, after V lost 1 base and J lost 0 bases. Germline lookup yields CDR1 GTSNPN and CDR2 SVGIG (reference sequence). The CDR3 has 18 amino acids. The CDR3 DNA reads TGTGCCTGGAGTGACTCCTTACTAGCGGGAGGGGACCAAGAGACCCAGTACTTC. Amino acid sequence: CAWSDSLLAGGDQETQYF.

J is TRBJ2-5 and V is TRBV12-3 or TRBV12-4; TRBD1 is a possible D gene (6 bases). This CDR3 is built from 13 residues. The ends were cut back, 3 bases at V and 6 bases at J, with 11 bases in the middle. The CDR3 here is CASSFQGWQTQYF. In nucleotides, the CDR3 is TGTGCCAGCAGTTTTCAGGGGTGGCAGACCCAGTACTTC.

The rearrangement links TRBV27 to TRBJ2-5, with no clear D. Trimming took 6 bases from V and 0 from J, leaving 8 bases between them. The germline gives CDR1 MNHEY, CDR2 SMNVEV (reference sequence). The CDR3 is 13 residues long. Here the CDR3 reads CASRTVYQETQYF. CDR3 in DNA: TGTGCCAGCAGAACAGTTTACCAAGAGACCCAGTACTTC.